This is a list of T cell receptor beta chains from one sample in a study of graft-versus-host responses after intestinal transplantation. Sequencing was performed with immunoSEQ multiplex PCR; in TCRdb, only in-frame clones are kept and a portion is missing. Among tens of thousands of clones listed, approximately 90% were seen once. These receptors' targets are unknown. Sample: unstimulated CD8+ T cells sorted from spleen or lymph node cells, taken before intestinal transplant. Receptors originate from a human donor who received an intestinal transplant. The CDR3 runs from the conserved cysteine through the conserved F or W. The D gene is left open where the match is weak. For some rows the clone size is stated as once, few or many, or as a class when expanded; others skip it.

D: TRBD1; J: TRBJ2-1; size: once; length: 15; V: TRBV5-5; DNA: TGTGCCAGCAGGCCCGGGACAGGGGGCTGGTATGAGCAGTTCTTC; CDR3: CASRPGTGGWYEQFF
D: TRBD1; J: TRBJ2-5; size: NA; length: 14; V: TRBV2; DNA: TGTGCCAGCAGGGGGGACAGGCTGCAAGAGACCCAGTACTTC; CDR3: CASRGDRLQETQYF
D: TRBD1; J: TRBJ2-7; size: NA; length: 13; V: TRBV5-1; DNA: TGCGCCAGCAGCTTGCAGGGGGAGTACGAGCAGTACTTC; CDR3: CASSLQGEYEQYF
D: NA; J: TRBJ2-3; size: NA; length: 15; V: TRBV5-6; DNA: TGTGCCAGCAGCTTGGAGCCGGGACCTATGTATACGCAGTATTTT; CDR3: CASSLEPGPMYTQYF
D: NA; J: TRBJ1-3; size: few; length: 14; V: TRBV11-2; DNA: TGTGCCAGCAGCTTAGCAGCTGGGGGAAACACCATATATTTT; CDR3: CASSLAAGGNTIYF
D: NA; J: TRBJ1-1; size: NA; length: 12; V: TRBV7-9; DNA: TGTGCCATGCGTAGGGATGGCACTGAAGCTTTCTTT; CDR3: CAMRRDGTEAFF
D: TRBD2; J: TRBJ2-1; size: NA; length: 16; V: TRBV19; DNA: TGTGCCAGTAGTATAGGACTAGCGGGAGAGCAGGATGAGCAGTTCTTC; CDR3: CASSIGLAGEQDEQFF
D: TRBD2; J: TRBJ2-7; size: NA; length: 16; V: TRBV7-2; DNA: TGTGCCAGCAGCCCAACCACCGGGGGGGAAACCTACGAGCAGTACTTC; CDR3: CASSPTTGGETYEQYF
D: TRBD2; J: TRBJ2-7; size: NA; length: 16; V: TRBV18; DNA: TGTGCCAGCTCACCCCTTCCCCCGGGGGGGCGTTACGAGCAGTACTTC; CDR3: CASSPLPPGGRYEQYF
D: NA; J: TRBJ2-3; size: NA; length: 14; V: TRBV7-3; DNA: TGTGCCAGCAGCTTAGTTGGGGGGCAAGATACGCAGTATTTT; CDR3: CASSLVGGQDTQYF
D: NA; J: TRBJ2-1; size: few; length: 13; V: TRBV6-5; DNA: TGTGCCAGCAGTCACGACAGAAACAATGAGCAGTTCTTC; CDR3: CASSHDRNNEQFF
D: TRBD1; J: TRBJ1-1; size: NA; length: 14; V: TRBV28; DNA: TGTGCCAGCAGTTTCCTTCGGACAGGGGAATCGGCTTTCTTT; CDR3: CASSFLRTGESAFF
D: NA; J: TRBJ2-1; size: NA; length: 14; V: TRBV27; DNA: TGTGCCAGCGTCTCCATGCTGCCCTACAATGAGCAGTTCTTC; CDR3: CASVSMLPYNEQFF
D: NA; J: TRBJ2-2; size: NA; length: 15; V: TRBV6-6; DNA: TGTGCCAGCAGCCCCGGTCTAGCGAGCACCGGGGAGCTGTTTTTT; CDR3: CASSPGLASTGELFF
D: TRBD2; J: TRBJ2-3; size: few; length: 18; V: TRBV5-1; DNA: TGCGCCAGCCAAGGGGAGGGCTCGGCGGTTGCTAGCACAGATACGCAGTATTTT; CDR3: CASQGEGSAVASTDTQYF